This T cell receptor (beta chain) emerged from a study of cytomegalovirus exposure and HLA in healthy donors. With 6 bases removed from V and 6 bases from J, the gap between germline ends came to 7 bases. The CDR3 length is 10 residues. Germline assignment: CDR1 DFQATT and CDR2 SNEGSKA (reference sequence). Whole-study results and caveats: Beyond CMV serostatus, there was no information to go on about immune exposure. Further analysis, carried out later, found HLA-associated TCR beta chains more clonally expanded than equally common other chains.

This clone was observed a single time. Its target is unknown. PCR was performed using 60 Vbeta and 13 Jbeta primers. Clones were sequenced by immunoSEQ multiplex PCR, and TCRdb holds only the in-frame ones, with some missing. The data show about 86,000 clones, around 79% seen once. The chain has TRBV20-1 and TRBJ2-3; unclear D gene. Sequencing was performed on PBMCs. This TCR was sampled from a woman aged 40 to 49 in good health and CMV-seropositive. The CDR3 DNA reads as TGCAGTGCCGAGGTGGATACGCAGTATTTT. It yields the protein CSAEVDTQYF.